Below, 16 T cell receptor beta chains from the same sample are listed, as sequenced in a study of blood T cell repertoires in COVID-19. Using immunoSEQ multiplex PCR, the repertoire was profiled, and TCRdb retains in-frame clones only, with some absent. This sample carries around 250,000 clones, about 90% of them seen once, and the ten largest clones take about 3.1%. The sequencing input was PBMCs or T cells enriched from blood (not recorded which). These receptors came from a woman between 40 and 50 years old who had been exposed to COVID-19.

This clone was seen only once. The chain uses TRBV6-4 and TRBJ1-2, with 9 bases aligning to TRBD1. This CDR3 comprises 14 residues. Germline V gives CDR1 MRHNA, CDR2 SNTAGT. With V trimmed by 5 bases and J by 4 bases, 5 bases remained unmatched. Here the CDR3 DNA reads TGTGCCAGCAGTCCTGGACAGGGGTCCTATGGCTACACCTTC. This gives the protein CASSPGQGSYGYTF.

This clone was seen only a few times. The CDR3 coding sequence is TGCAGTGCTAGTGGAGGAGGGAATCAGCCCCAGCATTTT. It yields the protein CSASGGGNQPQHF. This chain connects TRBV20-1 to TRBJ1-5; no firm D call. V shed 3 bases and J shed 4 bases, with 10 bases lying between them. The CDR3 has 13 amino acids. CDR1 is DFQATT, CDR2 SNEGSKA, per germline (reference sequence).

This rearrangement joins TRBV28 to TRBJ1-4; tentative D call: TRBD1 (5 bases). Trimming shortened V by 3 bases and J by 8 bases, and 13 bases separated the two germline ends. The CDR3 extends over 14 amino acids. Germline CDR1 and CDR2: MDHEN and SYDVKM. CDR3 protein: CASSFQGEEEKLFF. The DNA for the CDR3 is TGTGCCAGCAGTTTCCAGGGTGAGGAAGAAAAACTGTTTTTT.

The chain couples TRBV5-4 to TRBJ1-2; no firm D call. Germline CDR1 and CDR2: SGHNT and YYREEE (reference sequence). Trimming cost V 1 base and J 0 bases, with 4 bases left between them. This CDR3 region has 13 residues. The CDR3 reads CASSLSANYGYTF. CDR3 bases: TGTGCCAGCAGCTTGTCTGCTAACTATGGCTACACCTTC.

V gene TRBV6-2 or TRBV6-3 combines with J gene TRBJ1-2, with 8 bases identical to TRBD1. The CDR3 spans 15 residues. Germline V gene sequence: CDR1 MNHEY, CDR2 SVGEGT. The trim removed 4 bases at V and 2 bases at J, leaving 6 bases unmatched. CDR3 DNA sequence: TGTGCCAGCAGTTCCCCTCGGACAGGGAACTATGGCTACACCTTC. Residues: CASSSPRTGNYGYTF.

This rearrangement joins TRBV30 to TRBJ2-7, with 9 bases aligning to TRBD1. This CDR3 is 15 amino acids long. V lost 0 bases, J lost 2 bases, and 5 bases stayed unmatched. Germline values: CDR1 GTSNPN, CDR2 SVGIG (reference sequence). The CDR3 region is CAWSVIGTGTYEQYF. CDR3 nucleotide sequence: TGTGCCTGGAGTGTAATTGGGACAGGGACCTACGAGCAGTACTTC. The complete variable domain, with remaining parts taken from reference TRBV30 and TRBJ2-7, reads SQTIHQWPATLVQPVGSPLSLECTVEGTSNPNLYWYRQAAGRGLQLLFYSVGIGQISSEVPQNLSASRPQDRQFILSSKKLLLSDSGFYLCAWSVIGTGTYEQYFGPGTRLTVT.

The chain has TRBV30 and TRBJ1-5; D call uncertain. The CDR3 is 14 residues long. Germline V CDR1 and CDR2: GTSNPN, SVGIG (reference sequence). Trimming took 0 bases from V and 3 from J, leaving 9 bases between them. CDR3 in DNA: TGTGCCTGGAGTGTAGGGAGTTCCAATCAGCCCCAGCATTTT. Translating it yields CAWSVGSSNQPQHF.

This clone showed up just a few times. The junction differs from germline at one of its ends, possibly a read error. V is TRBV7-7 and J is TRBJ2-2, with 8 bases identical to TRBD1. The CDR3 has 15 amino acids. In germline, CDR1 is SSHAT, CDR2 FNYEAQ (reference sequence). The CDR3 region is CASSPRTGLTGELFF. The CDR3 bases are TGTGCTAGCAGCCCTCGGACAGGGCTCACCGGGGAGCTGTTTTTT.

The chain recombines TRBV6-1 with TRBJ1-2; 7 nucleotides align to TRBD1. There are 14 residues in the CDR3. The germline V gene has CDR1 MNHNS and CDR2 SASEGT. J lost 8 bases, V lost 0 bases, and 6 bases had no gene match. The CDR3 here is CASSEAEGASGYTF. CDR3 DNA sequence: TGTGCCAGCAGTGAAGCAGAGGGGGCGAGCGGCTACACCTTC.

This chain joins TRBV28 and TRBJ1-2, with TRBD1 identical over 8 bases. The CDR3 extends over 13 amino acids. CDR1 is MDHEN and CDR2 is SYDVKM in the germline V gene. Trimming at V came to 4 bases and at J to 4 bases, leaving 2 bases not matched to a gene. This CDR3 reads CASSSGQAYGYTF. The CDR3 region has the DNA TGTGCCAGCAGTTCGGGACAGGCCTATGGCTACACCTTC.

J is TRBJ2-1 and V is TRBV7-9; 9 bases match TRBD2. This CDR3 is 16 amino acids long. V lost 5 bases and J lost 6; bases outside the gene matches: 11. Germline V gene lookup returns CDR1 SEHNR and CDR2 FQNEAQ (reference sequence). For the CDR3, the DNA is TGTGCCAGCAGCCCTGCGGTGGGACTAGCATTCAATGAGCAGTTCTTC. Protein: CASSPAVGLAFNEQFF.

The chain is built from TRBV3-1 (or the pseudogene TRBV3-2) and TRBJ2-3, with TRBD2 matching 10 bases. The germline V gene encodes CDR1 LGHDT and CDR2 YNNKEL (reference sequence). The CDR3 has 17 amino acids. The J segment lost 1 base and the V segment lost 1 base, leaving 5 bases of the junction unmatched. The CDR3 reads CASSQGGGTSGTDTQYF. The CDR3 region has the DNA TGTGCCAGCAGCCAAGGGGGGGGGACTAGCGGCACAGATACGCAGTATTTT.

The chain joins TRBV28 to TRBJ1-2; D possibly corresponds to TRBD1 (5 bases). V dropped 1 base and J dropped 4 bases, with 10 bases sitting between them. CDR1 and CDR2 (germline): MDHEN, SYDVKM. The CDR3 is made up of 14 amino acids. CDR3 coding DNA: TGTGCCAGCAGTTTATCAGGGTACTTCTATGGCTACACCTTC. Residues: CASSLSGYFYGYTF.

The CDR3 DNA reads as TGTGCCAGTAGTAGGGGCAGGACCCCGTCGGAGCGAAACACCATATATTTT. This codes for CASSRGRTPSERNTIYF. The rearrangement joins TRBV19 to TRBJ1-3; TRBD1 might be the D (5 bases). Germline V gene sequence: CDR1 LNHDA, CDR2 SQIVND (reference sequence). This CDR3 is 17 amino acids long. V was shortened by 4 bases and J by 5 bases, with 21 bases between the two germline ends.

This clone has a single count. The J gene is TRBJ1-2, the V gene TRBV9, with D possibly TRBD1 on 5 matching bases. Germline values: CDR1 SGDLS, CDR2 YYNGEE. The CDR3 consists of 14 residues. V dropped 4 bases and J dropped 3 bases, with 13 bases sitting between them. CDR3 sequence: CASSPGRGDYGYTF. Here the CDR3 DNA reads TGTGCCAGCAGCCCCGGGAGGGGAGACTATGGCTACACCTTC.

The gene calls are TRBV9 and TRBJ2-2, with D possibly matching TRBD1 (6 bases). Germline-derived CDR1 and CDR2 are SGDLS and YYNGEE. The CDR3 totals 12 residues. The ends were cut back, 3 bases at V and 7 bases at J, with 7 bases in the middle. The chain's CDR3 is CASSGGGGELFF. CDR3 in DNA: TGTGCCAGCAGCGGAGGGGGCGGGGAGCTGTTTTTT.